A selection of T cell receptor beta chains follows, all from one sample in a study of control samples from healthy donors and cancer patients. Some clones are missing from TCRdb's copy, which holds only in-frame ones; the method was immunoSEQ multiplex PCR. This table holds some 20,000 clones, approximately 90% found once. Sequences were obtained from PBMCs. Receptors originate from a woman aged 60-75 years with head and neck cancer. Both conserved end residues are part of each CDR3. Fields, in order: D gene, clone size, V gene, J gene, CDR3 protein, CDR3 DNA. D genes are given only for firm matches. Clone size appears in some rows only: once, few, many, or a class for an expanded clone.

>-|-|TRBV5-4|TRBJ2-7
CASSLGGEQYF
TGTGCCAGCAGCTTGGGCGGCGAGCAGTACTTC
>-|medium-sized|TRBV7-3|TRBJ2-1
CASSLEWTGEQFF
TGTGCCAGCAGCTTAGAATGGACTGGAGAGCAGTTCTTC
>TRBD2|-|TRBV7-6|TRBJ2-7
CASSLAPSGSSEQYF
TGTGCCAGCAGCTTAGCGCCTAGCGGGAGTTCCGAGCAGTACTTC
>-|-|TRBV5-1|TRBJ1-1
CASSLGQAFASEAFF
TGCGCCAGCAGCTTGGGACAGGCGTTTGCATCTGAAGCTTTCTTT
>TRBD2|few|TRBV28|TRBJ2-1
CASRSTLAGGNEQFF
TGTGCCAGCAGATCCACCCTAGCGGGAGGCAATGAGCAGTTCTTC
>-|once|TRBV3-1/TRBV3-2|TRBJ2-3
CASSQRGTDTQYF
TGTGCCAGCAGCCAGCGCGGCACAGATACGCAGTATTTT
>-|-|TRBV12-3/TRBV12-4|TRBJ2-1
CASSLWPYNEQFF
TGTGCCAGCAGTTTATGGCCGTACAATGAGCAGTTCTTC
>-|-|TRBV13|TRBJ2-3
CASSLGHMRDTQYF
TGTGCCAGCAGCTTAGGGCACATGCGAGATACGCAGTATTTT
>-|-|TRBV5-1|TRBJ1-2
CASSTGHHEGYGYTF
TGCGCCAGCAGCACCGGACATCATGAGGGCTATGGCTACACCTTC
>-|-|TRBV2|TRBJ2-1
CASRGRPYNEQFF
TGTGCCAGCAGGGGGAGACCCTACAATGAGCAGTTCTTC
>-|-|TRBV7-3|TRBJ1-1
CASSLGGLDTEAFF
TGTGCCAGCAGCTTAGGGGGGTTGGACACTGAAGCTTTCTTT
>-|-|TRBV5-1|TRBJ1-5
CASRPSPQNNQPQHF
TGCGCCAGCAGGCCCTCCCCCCAGAACAATCAGCCCCAGCATTTT
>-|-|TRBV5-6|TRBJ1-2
CASSSPLDSGRNYGYTF
TGTGCCAGCAGCTCCCCCCTGGACTCGGGCCGTAACTATGGCTACACCTTC
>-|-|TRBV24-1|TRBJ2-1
CATSGEGTLNSYNEQFF
TGTGCCACCAGTGGGGAAGGGACACTAAACTCCTACAATGAGCAGTTCTTC
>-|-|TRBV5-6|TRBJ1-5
CASSLQGNQPQHF
TGTGCCAGCAGCTTGCAGGGGAATCAGCCCCAGCATTTT
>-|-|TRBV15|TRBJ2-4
CATSPSTGLEGNIQYF
TGTGCCACCAGCCCCAGTACCGGGCTGGAGGGAAACATTCAGTACTTC
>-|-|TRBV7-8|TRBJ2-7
CASSRIAGEQYF
TGTGCCAGCAGCCGGATAGCTGGCGAGCAGTACTTC
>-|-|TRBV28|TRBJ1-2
CASSTIAGSLYGYTF
TGTGCCAGCAGCACTATAGCCGGCAGCCTCTATGGCTACACCTTC
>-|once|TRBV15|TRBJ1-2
CATSRDPTGYTF
TGTGCCACCAGCAGAGATCCGACTGGCTACACCTTC
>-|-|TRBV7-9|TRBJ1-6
CASSPDITSSYNSPLHF
TGTGCCAGCAGCCCGGACATAACGAGCTCCTATAATTCACCCCTCCACTTT
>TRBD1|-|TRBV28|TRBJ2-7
CASSWGGQGEQYF
TGTGCCAGCAGTTGGGGAGGACAGGGCGAGCAGTACTTC
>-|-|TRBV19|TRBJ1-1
CATTWGGWTEAFF
TGTGCCACCACGTGGGGGGGATGGACTGAAGCTTTCTTT
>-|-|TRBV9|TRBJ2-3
CASSADLSTDTQYF
TGTGCCAGCAGCGCAGACCTTAGCACAGATACGCAGTATTTT
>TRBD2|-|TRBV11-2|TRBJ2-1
CASSSAGGLTGQFF
TGTGCCAGCAGCTCCGCGGGGGGCCTGACCGGGCAGTTCTTC
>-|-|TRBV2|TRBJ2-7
CASSEAARRHTYEQYF
TGTGCCAGCAGTGAAGCGGCTCGACGACACACCTACGAGCAGTACTTC
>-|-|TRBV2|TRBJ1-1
CASSEEVSTEAFF
TGTGCCAGCAGTGAAGAGGTATCCACTGAAGCTTTCTTT
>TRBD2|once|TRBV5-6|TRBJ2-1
CASSLAGLAGTYNEQFF
TGTGCCAGCAGCTTGGCCGGACTAGCGGGGACCTACAATGAGCAGTTCTTC
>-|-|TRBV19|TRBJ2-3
CASRRRGPQDTQYF
TGTGCCAGTAGAAGGCGGGGCCCGCAAGATACGCAGTATTTT
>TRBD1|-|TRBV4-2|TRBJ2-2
CASSQKGGTGERSGELFF
TGTGCCAGCAGCCAGAAAGGGGGGACAGGGGAACGTAGCGGGGAGCTGTTTTTT
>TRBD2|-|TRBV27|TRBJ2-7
CASSAAKREGTYEQYF
TGTGCCAGCAGTGCTGCTAAGCGGGAGGGGACCTACGAGCAGTACTTC
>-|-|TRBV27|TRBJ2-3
CASSWGRVSTDTQYF
TGTGCCAGCAGCTGGGGCAGGGTGAGCACAGATACGCAGTATTTT
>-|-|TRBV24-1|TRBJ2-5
CATSVARGKQETQYF
TGTGCCACCAGTGTTGCGAGGGGAAAGCAAGAGACCCAGTACTTC
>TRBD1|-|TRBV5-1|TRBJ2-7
CASSLVEDRGDEQYF
TGCGCCAGCAGCTTGGTAGAAGACAGGGGAGACGAGCAGTACTTC
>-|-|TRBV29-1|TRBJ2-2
CSVDRGNTGELFF
TGCAGCGTTGACAGGGGCAACACCGGGGAGCTGTTTTTT
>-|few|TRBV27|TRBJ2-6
CASSFAGTGANVLTF
TGTGCCAGCAGTTTCGCGGGAACTGGGGCCAACGTCCTGACTTTC
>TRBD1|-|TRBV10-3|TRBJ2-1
CAISDMGQGVSEQFF
TGTGCCATCAGTGATATGGGACAGGGGGTATCTGAGCAGTTCTTC
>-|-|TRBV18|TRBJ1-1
CASSPATGPEAFF
TGTGCCAGCTCACCAGCTACTGGGCCTGAAGCTTTCTTT
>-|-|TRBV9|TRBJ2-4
CASSVEGAIQYF
TGTGCCAGCAGCGTAGAAGGGGCCATTCAGTACTTC
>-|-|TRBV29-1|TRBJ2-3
CSVEDPSTDTQYF
TGCAGCGTTGAAGATCCTAGCACAGATACGCAGTATTTT
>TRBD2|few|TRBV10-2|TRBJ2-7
CASSEIFGGRTSYEQYF
TGCGCCAGCAGTGAGATTTTTGGCGGGAGGACATCCTACGAGCAGTACTTC
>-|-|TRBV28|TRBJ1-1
CASSYRDTGGTEAFF
TGTGCCAGCAGTTACAGGGACACCGGGGGGACTGAAGCTTTCTTT
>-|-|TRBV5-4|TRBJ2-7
CASSPRTSADEQYF
TGTGCCAGCAGCCCGAGGACCTCAGCGGACGAGCAGTACTTC
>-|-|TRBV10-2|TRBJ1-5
CASRRTDSNQPQHF
TGCGCCAGCAGGAGGACAGACAGCAATCAGCCCCAGCATTTT
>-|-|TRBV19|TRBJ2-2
CASSTGRDFTGELFF
TGTGCCAGTAGCACAGGAAGGGATTTCACCGGGGAGCTGTTTTTT
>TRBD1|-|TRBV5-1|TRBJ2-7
CASSLGQGPTTYEQYF
TGCGCCAGCAGCTTGGGACAGGGGCCCACTACCTACGAGCAGTACTTC
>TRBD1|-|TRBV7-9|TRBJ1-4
CASSLPGGNEKLFF
TGTGCCAGCAGCTTACCAGGGGGTAATGAAAAACTGTTTTTT